This T cell receptor (beta chain) was retrieved from a study of blood T cell repertoires in COVID-19. Across the whole study: COVID-19 samples, acute and convalescent, were from the United States, Italy and Spain.

Original analysis: Amplified reference gene primers provided the basis for estimating nucleated cell counts. Only in-frame clones appear in the TCRdb table, and some are missing; sequencing was by immunoSEQ multiplex PCR. That table furnishes V, J and clone size, whereas the DNA furnished D and trimming. The table lists a few hundred thousand clones, about 91% of them singletons. V trimming: 6 bases; J trimming: 4 bases; junction bases outside the gene matches: 11. Germline V lookup: CDR1 ENHRY, CDR2 SYGVKD. The CDR3 consists of 16 residues. Enrolment of Seattle patients took place during active infection, and they were followed longitudinally.

Sequenced: peripheral blood. The chain recombines TRBV10-3 with TRBJ2-3; 9 nucleotides align to TRBD2. The TCR sequence derives from a young woman with COVID-19, enrolled during active disease. The CDR3 nucleotides are TGTGCCATCAGAGGGGCTAGCGGGGTTACAGCAGATACGCAGTATTTT. Translated: CAIRGASGVTADTQYF.